A single sample is the source of the 12 T cell receptor beta chains below, sequenced in a study of cytomegalovirus exposure and HLA in healthy donors. The PCR made use of 60 Vbeta and 13 Jbeta primers. Measured with immunoSEQ multiplex PCR; TCRdb has only the in-frame clones, and not every one. The data contain 150,000 to 200,000 clones, roughly 80% of them singletons. The specimen sequenced was PBMCs. Receptors were obtained from a man between 18 and 35 years old in good health and CMV-seropositive.

The chain joins TRBV5-4 to TRBJ2-3; D perhaps matches TRBD2 (7 bases). This CDR3 has 16 amino acids. The germline V gene encodes CDR1 SGHNT and CDR2 YYREEE (reference sequence). V lost 3 bases to trimming and J lost 5 bases, with 19 bases between them. The CDR3 DNA is TGTGCCAGCAGCTCTACTGGGTGGGGGGGCCTAGATACGCAGTATTTT. Its protein is CASSSTGWGGLDTQYF.

This chain joins TRBV11-2 and TRBJ2-7; weak D call: TRBD2 (5 bases). Trimming stripped 4 bases from V and 2 bases from J, with 24 bases between. CDR3 length equals 18 residues. CDR1 SGHAT and CDR2 FQNNGV come from the germline V gene. The CDR3 is CASSSPEGVRHSTYEQYF. The DNA of the CDR3 is TGTGCCAGCAGCTCCCCAGAGGGAGTACGACACTCGACCTACGAGCAGTACTTC.

This chain joins TRBV9 and TRBJ2-3, with a tentative D call TRBD2 (7 bases). Per the germline V gene, CDR1 is SGDLS and CDR2 is YYNGEE. Trimming stripped 0 bases from V and 1 base from J, with 15 bases between. The CDR3 spans 17 residues. The CDR3 DNA sequence: TGTGCCAGCAGCGTAGGAGGGGGGGGCCAAGGCACAGATACGCAGTATTTT. Its protein is CASSVGGGGQGTDTQYF.

The V gene is TRBV5-6, the J gene TRBJ2-1, with D possibly being TRBD1 (6 bases). V lost 0 bases and J lost 0, with 13 bases in between. Germline V gene lookup returns CDR1 SGHDT and CDR2 YYEEEE. The CDR3 extends over 17 amino acids. The CDR3 DNA reads TGTGCCAGCAGCTTGGTTGTACAGGGTTACTCCTACAATGAGCAGTTCTTC. It translates to CASSLVVQGYSYNEQFF.

This clone was found a few times. The DNA for the CDR3 is TGTGCCAGCAGTCAACTCTTACGACAGGGGGTCCAGCCCCAGCATTTT. Translation gives CASSQLLRQGVQPQHF. The chain links TRBV6-6 to TRBJ1-5; 9 bases align to TRBD1. The CDR3 length is 16 residues. Germline CDR1 is MNHNY and CDR2 is SVGAGI (reference sequence). With V trimmed by 5 bases and J by 7 bases, 12 bases remained unmatched.

This rearrangement joins TRBV28 to TRBJ1-5; TRBD1 matches at 9 bases. The germline V gene has CDR1 MDHEN and CDR2 SYDVKM. V shed 6 bases, J shed 2 bases, and the junction held 8 bases outside the gene matches. The CDR3 covers 16 residues. In nucleotides, the CDR3 is TGTGCCAGCAGACCCGACAGGGGGGTCGGCAATCAGCCCCAGCATTTT. Its translation is CASRPDRGVGNQPQHF.

The rearrangement links TRBV7-2 to TRBJ2-3, with 7 bases that match TRBD2. Trimming took 4 bases from V and 0 from J; bases not matched to a gene: 4. The CDR3 has 15 amino acids. Looked up from germline, CDR1 is SGHTA and CDR2 is FQGNSA. CDR3 DNA sequence: TGTGCCAGCAGCTCTTGGGGGGGGAGCACAGATACGCAGTATTTT. This codes for CASSSWGGSTDTQYF. Supplemented by reference TRBV7-2 and TRBJ2-3, the full variable domain reads GAGVSQSPSNKVTEKGKDVELRCDPISGHTALYWYRQSLGQGLEFLIYFQGNSAPDKSGLPSDRFSAERTGGSVSTLTIQRTQQEDSAVYLCASSSWGGSTDTQYFGPGTRLTVL.

The rearrangement uses TRBV19 and TRBJ2-1; TRBD2 is a possible D gene (6 bases). The CDR3 is made up of 14 amino acids. Germline CDR1 reads LNHDA; CDR2 reads SQIVND (reference sequence). V was trimmed by 0 bases and J by 4 bases, leaving 7 bases between them. The DNA of the CDR3 is TGTGCCAGTAGTATAGATGGGACTTACAATGAGCAGTTCTTC. Amino acids: CASSIDGTYNEQFF.

Worth noting for this clone: Distinct nucleotide sequences in the sample also encode this CDR3. This CDR3 is CASSNRNTEAFF. The CDR3 nucleotides read TGTGCCAGTAGCAACAGGAACACTGAAGCTTTCTTT. V usage is TRBV19 and J usage is TRBJ1-1; no clear D. This CDR3 has 12 amino acids. Germline V gene data show CDR1 as LNHDA and CDR2 as SQIVND (reference sequence). Trimming shortened V by 6 bases and J by 1 base, and 6 bases separated the two germline ends.

This clone was observed once. The chain employs TRBV18 and TRBJ2-3; TRBD2 matches 9 bases. Unmatched junction bases numbered 5, after V lost 4 bases and J lost 6 bases. The CDR3 totals 14 residues. CDR1 is KGHSH, CDR2 LQKENI, per germline. CDR3 region: CASSLGLASDTQYF. The CDR3, as DNA: TGTGCCAGCTCACTCGGACTAGCGTCCGATACGCAGTATTTT.

The V gene is TRBV28, the J gene TRBJ1-5, with 8 bases lining up with TRBD1. The CDR3 is made up of 15 amino acids. The trim removed 5 bases at V and 4 bases at J, leaving 7 bases unmatched. Germline V gives CDR1 MDHEN, CDR2 SYDVKM. This CDR3 is CASSPDRAWNQPQHF. CDR3 nucleotide sequence: TGTGCCAGCAGTCCGGACAGGGCGTGGAATCAGCCCCAGCATTTT.

V and J are TRBV6-5 and TRBJ1-5; D unclear. This CDR3 contains 13 residues. Germline V lookup: CDR1 MNHEY, CDR2 SVGAGI. V was pared by 6 bases and J by 8 bases, with 14 bases between. CDR3 nucleotides: TGTGCCAGCAGCACCGCAGGATTCGAGCCCCAGCATTTT. This codes for CASSTAGFEPQHF.